One and the same sample provided the 20 T cell receptor beta chains below, sequenced in a study of cytomegalovirus exposure and HLA in healthy donors. Primers for the PCR totalled 60 Vbeta and 13 Jbeta. Method: immunoSEQ multiplex PCR; TCRdb's copy keeps in-frame clones and lacks some. The sample carries about 160,000 clones, about four fifths recorded once. What was sequenced was PBMCs. These receptors were taken from a human donor in good health.

The rearrangement uses TRBV4-2 and TRBJ1-3; the D gene is possibly TRBD1 (6 bases). The CDR3 contains 13 residues. From germline, CDR1 is LGHNA and CDR2 YNFKEQ. V gave up 6 bases and J gave up 0 bases, with 6 bases separating them. The CDR3 protein is CASRDSSGNTIYF. In DNA form, the CDR3 reads TGTGCCAGCAGGGACAGCTCTGGAAACACCATATATTTT.

This clone was counted only a few times. The chain uses TRBV6-1 and TRBJ1-1, with a possible D match to TRBD1 (6 bases). The CDR3 totals 14 residues. CDR1 is MNHNS and CDR2 is SASEGT in the germline V gene. V was trimmed by 8 bases and J by 0 bases, leaving 13 bases between them. As DNA, the CDR3 is TGTGCCAGCGAGCGGGACACTATGAACACTGAAGCTTTCTTT. Translation gives CASERDTMNTEAFF.

This clone was recorded only once. J is TRBJ2-7 and V is TRBV5-1; a possible D gene is TRBD2 (5 bases). Germline loops: CDR1 SGHRS, CDR2 YFSETQ. This CDR3 contains 15 residues. Deletions cut 0 bases from V and 4 bases from J, with 14 bases between. The DNA for the CDR3 is TGCGCCAGCAGCTTGGGGCCGGGGTTAATTTACGAGCAGTACTTC. As protein: CASSLGPGLIYEQYF.

The chain carries TRBV6-5 and TRBJ2-7; 9 bases line up with TRBD1. Germline V CDR1 and CDR2: MNHEY, SVGAGI. V shed 2 bases, J shed 6 bases, and the junction held 5 bases outside the gene matches. The CDR3 runs 14 residues. The DNA for the CDR3 is TGTGCCAGCAGTTACCACCGGGACAGGGTCGAGCAGTACTTC. Amino acids: CASSYHRDRVEQYF.

This rearrangement joins TRBV28 to TRBJ1-1; possibly TRBD1 for D (5 bases). V was trimmed by 8 bases and J by 5 bases, leaving 12 bases between them. CDR1 is MDHEN and CDR2 is SYDVKM in the germline V gene. This CDR3 spans 12 amino acids. The CDR3 protein is CASSLGVTEAFF. The CDR3 DNA reads TGTGCCAGCTCCCTAGGGGTGACTGAAGCTTTCTTT.

This chain links TRBV6-1 with TRBJ2-3, with D perhaps matching TRBD2 (5 bases). In germline, CDR1 is MNHNS, CDR2 SASEGT. V gave up 3 bases and J gave up 8 bases, with 15 bases separating them. The CDR3 runs to 14 residues. For the CDR3, the DNA is TGTGCCAGCAGTGATTACGGACCGGGGTCTACGCAGTATTTT. Amino acids: CASSDYGPGSTQYF.

The sample holds a few counts of this clone. V and J are TRBV7-2 and TRBJ2-1; 7 bases align to TRBD1. Germline V CDR1 and CDR2: SGHTA, FQGNSA. Trimming cost V 7 bases and J 0 bases; bases outside gene matches: 6. CDR3 length equals 15 residues. For the CDR3, the DNA is TGTGCCAGCACTTTCCGGACAGGCTCCTACAATGAGCAGTTCTTC. Its protein is CASTFRTGSYNEQFF.

The rearrangement links TRBV21-1 to TRBJ2-7; the D call in the table, TRBD1, was not verified against the DNA. TRBV21-1 is a pseudogene. The CDR3 length is 13 residues. For the CDR3, the DNA is TGTGCCAGCAGCCGGGACAGTCCCTACGAGCAGTACTTC. Translation gives CASSRDSPYEQYF.

Written as DNA, the CDR3 is TGTGCCAGCACGACTGACTACGGCCTGCAGTTCTTC. This sequence encodes CASTTDYGLQFF. This chain uses TRBV2 with TRBJ2-1; TRBD2 is a possible D gene (5 bases). The V gene's germline CDR1 is SNHLY and CDR2 FYNNEI. The V and J ends lost 7 bases and 12 bases respectively, with 16 bases between them. The CDR3 is made up of 12 amino acids.

The rearrangement joins TRBV4-3 to TRBJ2-5, with D perhaps TRBD2 (5 bases). Germline V lookup: CDR1 LGHNA, CDR2 YSLEER. The CDR3 spans 13 residues. The ends were cut back, 2 bases at V and 4 bases at J, with 8 bases in the middle. The CDR3 region has the DNA TGCGCCAGCAGCCAATTCCGGGGAGAGACCCAGTACTTC. Translating it yields CASSQFRGETQYF.

The gene calls are TRBV25-1 and TRBJ1-3; D remains ambiguous. There are 15 residues in the CDR3. V lost 4 bases and J lost 0, with 10 bases in between. Germline loops: CDR1 MGHDK, CDR2 SYGVNS. The CDR3 nucleotides are TGTGCCAGCAGTGGGTTCCGACACTCTGGAAACACCATATATTTT. This sequence encodes CASSGFRHSGNTIYF.

The V call is TRBV5-3, the J call TRBJ2-3; possibly TRBD2 for D (6 bases). TRBV5-3 is an open reading frame whose function is uncertain. The CDR3 is 15 amino acids. V was clipped by 10 bases and J by 0 bases, with 18 bases between them. This CDR3 reads CAGGGDLYSTDTQYF. CDR3 nucleotide sequence: TGTGCCGGCGGCGGGGATCTGTATAGCACAGATACGCAGTATTTT.

This chain connects TRBV7-6 to TRBJ1-1, with D tentatively TRBD1 (5 bases). The germline CDR1 and CDR2 sequences are SGHVS and FNYEAQ. The V gene lost 5 bases and the J gene lost 6 bases, with 10 bases spanning the gap. This CDR3 is 12 amino acids long. The CDR3 DNA is TGTGCCAGCAGCCTCTGGGACTCTGAAGCTTTCTTT. It specifies CASSLWDSEAFF.

This chain links TRBV2 with TRBJ2-7; 9 bases map to TRBD1. Germline CDR1 is SNHLY and CDR2 is FYNNEI. CDR3 size: 14 residues. V gave up 9 bases and J gave up 5 bases; unmatched junction bases: 11. The CDR3 nucleotides are TGTGCCAGTACTCCCGGGACAGGGTATAACGAGCAGTACTTC. Residues: CASTPGTGYNEQYF.

The chain joins TRBV6-5 to TRBJ2-3; D ambiguous. CDR3 length: 12 residues. The V gene lost 8 bases and the J gene lost 4 bases, with 10 bases spanning the gap. Germline CDR1 is MNHEY and CDR2 is SVGAGI. This CDR3 reads CASHTNADTQYF. For the CDR3, the DNA is TGTGCCAGCCATACAAATGCAGATACGCAGTATTTT.

The chain has TRBV21-1 and TRBJ2-7; TRBD1 reflects the table's D call only, with no check against the DNA. TRBV21-1 is tagged as a pseudogene. The CDR3 runs to 14 residues. The CDR3 here is CASRGRSSSYEQYF. CDR3 in DNA: TGTGCCAGCAGGGGCAGGTCGAGCTCCTACGAGCAGTACTTC.

J is TRBJ1-4 and V is TRBV18; maybe TRBD1 (6 bases). Germline loops: CDR1 KGHSH, CDR2 LQKENI. This CDR3 contains 16 residues. Trimming shortened V by 2 bases and J by 7 bases, and 17 bases separated the two germline ends. DNA for the CDR3: TGTGCCAGCTCACCAGCAGTGGCAGGGGCGGGTGAAAAACTGTTTTTT. It codes for CASSPAVAGAGEKLFF.

V is TRBV29-1 and J is TRBJ2-3, with TRBD2 matching 14 bases. Germline V lookup: CDR1 SQVTM, CDR2 ANQGSEA. This CDR3 region has 18 residues. The V gene end was trimmed by 7 bases and the J gene end by 4 bases; junction bases not matched to a gene: 16. The CDR3 spells CSAQDPGLAGVGADTQYF. CDR3 DNA: TGCAGCGCCCAAGACCCGGGACTAGCGGGAGTAGGGGCAGATACGCAGTATTTT.

The V gene is TRBV11-1, the J gene TRBJ2-1, with 9 bases lining up with TRBD2. V was clipped by 5 bases and J by 4 bases; unmatched bases: 9. There are 16 residues in the CDR3. Germline CDR1 and CDR2: SGHAT and FQDESV (reference sequence). CDR3 loop: CASSDPGLAIYNEQFF. The CDR3 region has the DNA TGTGCCAGCAGCGACCCTGGACTAGCGATTTACAATGAGCAGTTCTTC.

The CDR3 coding sequence is TGTGCCAGCAGTGAGCGGGGGACCTCCTACGAGCAGTACTTC. It is translated as CASSERGTSYEQYF. The V gene is TRBV6-1, the J gene TRBJ2-7; 7 bases fit TRBD2. This CDR3 comprises 14 residues. Germline loops: CDR1 MNHNS, CDR2 SASEGT. After removal of 3 bases from V and 0 bases from J, the junction contained 2 bases not matched to a gene.